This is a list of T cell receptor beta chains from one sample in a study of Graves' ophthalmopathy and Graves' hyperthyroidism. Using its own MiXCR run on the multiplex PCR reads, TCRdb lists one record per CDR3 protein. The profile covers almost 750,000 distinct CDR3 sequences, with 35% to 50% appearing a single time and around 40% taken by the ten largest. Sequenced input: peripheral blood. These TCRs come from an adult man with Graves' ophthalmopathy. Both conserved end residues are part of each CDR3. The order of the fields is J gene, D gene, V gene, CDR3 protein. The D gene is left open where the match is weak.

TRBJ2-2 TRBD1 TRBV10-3 CAISESSSGQGYIGELFF
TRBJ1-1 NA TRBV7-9 CASSLGSESIEAFF
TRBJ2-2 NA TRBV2 CASRRSWGRTGELFF
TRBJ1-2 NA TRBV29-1 CSGQAGYGYTF
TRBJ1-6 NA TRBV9 CASSAGGSSALHF
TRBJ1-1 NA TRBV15 CATSRWGGDTEAFF
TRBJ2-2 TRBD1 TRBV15 CATSRGQGDTGELFF
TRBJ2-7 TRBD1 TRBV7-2 CASSHRTGGLDEQYF
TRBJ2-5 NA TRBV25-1 CASSEPTKHKETQYF
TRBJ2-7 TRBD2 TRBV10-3 CASSYLAGGRKNEQYF
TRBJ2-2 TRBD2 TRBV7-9 CASRYSGGRGTGELFF
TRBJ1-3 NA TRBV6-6 CASSGAYSGNTIYF
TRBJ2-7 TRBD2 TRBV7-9 CASSPNIRVGGVSYEQYF
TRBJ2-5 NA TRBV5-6 CASSLEVQRTQYF
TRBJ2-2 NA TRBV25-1 CASIPADRRNTGELFF
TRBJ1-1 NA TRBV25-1 CASSAGAGGTEAFF
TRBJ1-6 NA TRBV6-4 CASSDSAEYNSPLHF
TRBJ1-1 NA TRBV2 CASTEAHRGAFF
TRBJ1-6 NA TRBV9 CASSERRRNYNSPLHF
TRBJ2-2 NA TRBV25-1 CASRIEGSYTGELFF
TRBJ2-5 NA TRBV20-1 CSARDLGYQETQYF
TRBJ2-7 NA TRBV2 CASSLRYLGEQYF
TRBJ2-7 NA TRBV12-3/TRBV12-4 CASSLLLLGEQYF
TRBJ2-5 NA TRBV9 CASSVDGGAGTQYF
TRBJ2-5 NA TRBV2 CASSYGTQRGETQYF
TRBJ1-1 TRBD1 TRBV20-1 CSALELVTGGASEAFF
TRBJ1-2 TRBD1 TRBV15 CATSSMTGDGYTF
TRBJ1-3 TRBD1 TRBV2 CASSYLQGSYGNTIYF
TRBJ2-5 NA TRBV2 CASSETDPGTQYF
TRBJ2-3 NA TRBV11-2 CASSIRQGGPVSTDTQYF
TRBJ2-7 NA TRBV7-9 CASSLRSSSYEQYF
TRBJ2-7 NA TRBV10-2 CASSESQGHEQYF
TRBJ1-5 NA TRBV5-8 CASSYTGTLHQPQHF
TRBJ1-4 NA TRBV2 CASSEAQGALFF
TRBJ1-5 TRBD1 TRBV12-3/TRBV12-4 CASSWGQAGSPQHF
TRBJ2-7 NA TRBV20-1 CSARGFAGPYF
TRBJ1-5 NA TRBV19 CASSIGGVSNQPQHF
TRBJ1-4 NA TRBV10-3 CASSYPSEEKLFF
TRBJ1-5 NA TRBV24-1 CASSFRARIGQPQHF
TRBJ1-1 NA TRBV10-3 CAAGAEQVMNTEAFF
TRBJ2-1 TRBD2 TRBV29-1 CSVSGGDNEQFF
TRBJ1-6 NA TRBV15 CATSRDTGHSPLHF